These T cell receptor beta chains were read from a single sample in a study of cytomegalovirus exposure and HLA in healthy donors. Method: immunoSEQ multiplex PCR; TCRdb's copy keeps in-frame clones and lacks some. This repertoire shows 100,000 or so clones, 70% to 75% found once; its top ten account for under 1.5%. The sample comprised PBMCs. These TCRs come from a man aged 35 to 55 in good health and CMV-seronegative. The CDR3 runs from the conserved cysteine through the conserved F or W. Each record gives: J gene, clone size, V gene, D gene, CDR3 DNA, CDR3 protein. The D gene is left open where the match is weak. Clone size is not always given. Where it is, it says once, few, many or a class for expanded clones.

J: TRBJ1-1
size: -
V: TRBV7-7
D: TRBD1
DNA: TGTGCTAGCAGCCGGGACAGGGACACTGAAGCTTTCTTT
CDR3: CASSRDRDTEAFF

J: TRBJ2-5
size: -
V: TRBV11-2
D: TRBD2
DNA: TGTGCCAGCAGCCCCGGACTAGCGGGCACGCAAGAGACCCAGTACTTC
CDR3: CASSPGLAGTQETQYF

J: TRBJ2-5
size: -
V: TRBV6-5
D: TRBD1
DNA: TGTGCCAGCAGTTACTCGAAAGGGGGCGGGGAGACCCAGTACTTC
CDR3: CASSYSKGGGETQYF

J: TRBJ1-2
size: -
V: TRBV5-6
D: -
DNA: TGTGCCAGCAGCTCGTTGCAGGGAATCAACTATGGCTACACCTTC
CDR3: CASSSLQGINYGYTF

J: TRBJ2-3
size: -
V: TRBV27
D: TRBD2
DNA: TGTGCCAGCGACAACCGGGGGGGCCTTAACCTCGATACGCAGTATTTT
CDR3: CASDNRGGLNLDTQYF

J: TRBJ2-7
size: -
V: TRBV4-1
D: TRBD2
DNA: TGCGCCAGCAGCCTAGGGACTAGCGGGGTCGAGCAGTACTTC
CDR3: CASSLGTSGVEQYF

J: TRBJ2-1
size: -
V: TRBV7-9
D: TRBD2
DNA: TGTGCCAGCAGCTCACCCTTAGCGGGAGGAAATGAGCAGTTCTTC
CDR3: CASSSPLAGGNEQFF

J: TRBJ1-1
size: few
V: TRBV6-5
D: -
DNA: TGTGCCAGCAGCCCCTTTGGCCCGATGAACACTGAAGCTTTCTTT
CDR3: CASSPFGPMNTEAFF

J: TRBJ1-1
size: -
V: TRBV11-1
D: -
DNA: TGTGCCAGCAGCTTTGGGGGGGGCACTGAAGCTTTCTTT
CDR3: CASSFGGGTEAFF

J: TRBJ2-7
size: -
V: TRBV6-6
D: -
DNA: TGTGCCAGCCGGGACACCCCCTACGAGCAGTACTTC
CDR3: CASRDTPYEQYF

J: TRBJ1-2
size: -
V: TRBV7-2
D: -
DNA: TGTGCCAGCAGCGTGGACATCCTTTATGGCTACACCTTC
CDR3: CASSVDILYGYTF